This TCR beta chain was retrieved from a study of neurological immune-mediated disorders. In the study overall: Relapsing-remitting disease was seen in about 90% of the 34 multiple sclerosis patients, and secondary progressive disease was seen in 3. The study, taken as a whole, reports: Levels of TCR clonal expansion peaked in HTLV-1-associated myelopathy and reached their lowest in multiple sclerosis, under those of healthy controls.

Germline V gene lookup returns CDR1 MNHNS and CDR2 SASEGT. The V and J ends lost 8 bases and 2 bases respectively, with 14 bases between them. CDR3 length: 14 amino acids. Every sequencing run drew on 15-18 subjects and yielded over 190 million TCR-beta sequences. Via MiXCR, TCRdb re-called the 5' RACE reads, giving one row per CDR3 protein. The sample holds tens of thousands of distinct CDR3 sequences, under 4.5% seen once. This clonotype was seen a few times. Antigen unknown. This clonotype was obtained from a woman aged 25-40 years with multiple sclerosis. The genes are TRBV6-1 and TRBJ2-3; D is possibly TRBD2 (5 bases). The sample taken for sequencing was PBMCs. For the CDR3, the DNA is TGTGCCAGCGATTCGGGAAAGATCACAGATACGCAGTATTTT. Protein sequence: CASDSGKITDTQYF.